This T cell receptor beta chain appears in the sequencing data of a study of identical twins. Germline V gene sequence: CDR1 SGHVS, CDR2 FNYEAQ. Deletions cut 4 bases from V and 4 bases from J, with 14 bases between. The CDR3 sequence is 15 residues long. This clonotype occurred many times. TCRdb processed the 5' RACE reads anew with MiXCR; each CDR3 protein has one entry. The sample records some 570,000 distinct CDR3 sequences, approximately 20% being singletons. The data also belong to a second study, concerning yellow fever vaccine responses in identical twins.

The sample comprised CD4+ T cells sorted from blood. This chain joins TRBV7-6 and TRBJ2-1; D may match TRBD1 or TRBD2 (5 bases each). The source is a young woman in good health. The CDR3 protein is CASSSLGRQYNEQFF. The CDR3 DNA follows: TGTGCCAGCAGCTCCCTGGGGAGACAGTACAATGAGCAGTTCTTC. The variable domain in full, with the rest retrieved from reference TRBV7-6 and TRBJ2-1, is GAGVSQSPRYKVTKRGQDVALRCDPISGHVSLYWYRQALGQGPEFLTYFNYEAQQDKSGLPNDRFSAERPEGSISTLTIQRTEQRDSAMYRCASSSLGRQYNEQFFGPGTRLTVL.